This section outlines one T cell receptor (beta chain) sequence together with its context. The record originates from a study of blood T cell repertoires in COVID-19. Study-level information: T cells, B-cell-depleted T cells, or PBMCs supplied cDNA or gDNA.

Sequencing used immunoSEQ multiplex PCR; TCRdb keeps in-frame clones, though not all of them. The sample lists 45,000 to 65,000 clones, around 84% occurring once. Trimming at V came to 5 bases and at J to 5 bases, leaving 11 bases not matched to a gene. Germline CDR1 is MNHEY and CDR2 is SVGEGT. The CDR3 consists of 16 residues. This clonotype was sampled from an elderly man with active COVID-19. Sequenced material: peripheral blood. The chain has TRBV6-2 or TRBV6-3 and TRBJ2-2, with TRBD2 matching 7 bases. The CDR3 DNA reads TGTGCCAGCAGTCATGGACTCCCCGGGGGGACCGGGGAGCTGTTTTTT. Translating gives CASSHGLPGGTGELFF.